This T cell receptor (beta chain) was sequenced in a study of vaccination effects on CD4 cells after COVID-19. In germline, CDR1 is SGHRS, CDR2 YFSETQ. Deletions cut 2 bases from V and 10 bases from J, with 12 bases between. The CDR3 totals 12 residues. Remarks on this clone: Its antigen is not identified.

Here immunoSEQ multiplex PCR was the method, and the copy in TCRdb shows in-frame clones only, minus some. This table holds some 61,000 clones, approximately 76% found once. CD4+ T cells specific for antigen were expanded with viral peptide pools by the ViraFEST assay before sequencing. Upon completion of about 10 days in culture, CD4+ T cells were isolated. The vaccine given was either BNT162b2 or mRNA-1273, in two doses. V and J are TRBV5-1 and TRBJ1-1, with D maybe TRBD1 (6 bases). The clonotype was recovered from a human donor who received a COVID-19 vaccine. The sample here was CD4+ T cells from PBMCs cultured with HCoV-OC43 spike peptides, taken after COVID-19 vaccination. The subset: HCoV-OC43 spike overlapping peptide pool stimulation. The CDR3 region has the DNA TGCGCCAGCAGCTTTGGGGGCTTGGGAGCTTTCTTT. Translating it yields CASSFGGLGAFF. Combining the CDR3 with reference TRBV5-1 and TRBJ1-1 gives the whole variable domain KAGVTQTPRYLIKTRGQQVTLSCSPISGHRSVSWYQQTPGQGLQFLFEYFSETQRNKGNFPGRFSGRQFSNSRSEMNVSTLELGDSALYLCASSFGGLGAFFGQGTRLTVV.